The subject of this entry is one TCR beta chain. Per the authors' pipeline: Amplified reference gene primers provided the basis for estimating nucleated cell counts. Profiled with immunoSEQ multiplex PCR; TCRdb holds only in-frame clones, not every one. The D gene and trimming were derived from the DNA, and the V and J assignments and clone size from that table. The data contain approximately 220,000 clones, nearly 90% of them singletons. The data were taken from a study of blood T cell repertoires in COVID-19. At the level of the study: COVID-19 samples, acute and convalescent, were from the United States, Italy and Spain.

The material sequenced was PBMCs or T cells enriched from blood (not recorded which). This clonotype originated in a man aged 30 to 45 who had been exposed to COVID-19.

CDR3 DNA: TGTGCCAGCAGCCGACTACTAGCGGGGGACGGGGAGCTGTTTTTT. It is translated as CASSRLLAGDGELFF. The J gene is TRBJ2-2, the V gene TRBV5-8; 11 bases are a match to TRBD2. The V gene end was trimmed by 4 bases and the J gene end by 7 bases; junction bases not matched to a gene: 6. The germline CDR1 and CDR2 sequences are SGHTS and YDEGEE. The CDR3 contains 15 residues.